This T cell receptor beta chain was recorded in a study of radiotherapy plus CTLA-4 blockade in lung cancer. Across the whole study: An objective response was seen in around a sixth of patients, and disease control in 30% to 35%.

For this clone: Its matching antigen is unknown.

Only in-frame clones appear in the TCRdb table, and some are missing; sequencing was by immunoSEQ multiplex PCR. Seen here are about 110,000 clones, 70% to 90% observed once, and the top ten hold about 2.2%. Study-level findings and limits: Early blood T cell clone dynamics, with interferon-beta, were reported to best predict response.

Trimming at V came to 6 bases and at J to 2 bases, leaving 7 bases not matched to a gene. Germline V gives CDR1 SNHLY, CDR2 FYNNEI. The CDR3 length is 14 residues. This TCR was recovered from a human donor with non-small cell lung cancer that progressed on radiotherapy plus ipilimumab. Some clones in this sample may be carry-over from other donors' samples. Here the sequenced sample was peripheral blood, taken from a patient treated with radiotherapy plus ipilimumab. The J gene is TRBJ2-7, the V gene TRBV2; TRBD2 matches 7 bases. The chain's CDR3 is CASRREGMAYEQYF. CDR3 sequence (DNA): TGTGCCAGCAGGAGGGAGGGGATGGCCTACGAGCAGTACTTC.